This T cell receptor (beta chain) originates from a study of blood T cell repertoires in COVID-19. Profiled with immunoSEQ multiplex PCR; TCRdb holds only in-frame clones, not every one. This table has about 14,000 clones, approximately 90% appearing once. The germline V gene encodes CDR1 WNHNN and CDR2 SYGVQD (reference sequence). Trimming stripped 2 bases from V and 3 bases from J, with 7 bases between. The CDR3 sequence is 13 residues long. This clone appeared a few times. Sequencing used peripheral blood. The chain is built from TRBV10-1 and TRBJ1-1; no clear D gene. This sequence originates from a human donor in a cohort sampled during active COVID-19. The CDR3 nucleotides are TGCGCCAGCAGTGAGGCGAGGTACACTGAAGCTTTCTTT. This translates into CASSEARYTEAFF.